This is a list of T cell receptor beta chains from one sample in a study of metastatic and nonmetastatic thyroid tumors. From the PCR reads, TCRdb re-called clones with MiXCR. The data hold under 20,000 clones, with around 28% observed a single time. Sequenced: tumor tissue. The source of these receptors is a male donor with papillary thyroid cancer or a benign thyroid nodule (not recorded which). Some clones in this sample may be carry-over from other donors' samples. Each CDR3 is given with its conserved first and last residue. Fields, in order: J gene, D gene, clone size, V gene, CDR3 DNA, CDR3 protein. A D gene is named only where the DNA matches it firmly. Size tells how often a clone was seen (once, few, many) or the class of an expanded clone, and some rows leave it out.

TRBJ1-1	.	.	TRBV5-1	TGCGCCAGCACCCTGGAACCGATTGGCACTGAAGCTTTCTTT	CASTLEPIGTEAFF
TRBJ1-6	.	few	TRBV14	TGTGCCAGCAGCTCTGATGCTCTATGGCCCCTAAATTCACCCCTCCACTTT	CASSSDALWPLNSPLHF
TRBJ2-7	TRBD1	few	TRBV11-2	TGTGCCAGCAGCCTGAGGGGGGACAGGAGCTACGAGCAGTACTTC	CASSLRGDRSYEQYF
TRBJ1-5	.	.	TRBV19	TGTGCAAGGAGGTGTCGCGGGCCCCAGCATTTT	CARRCRGPQHF
TRBJ2-1	.	.	TRBV6-1	TGTGCCAGCAGTTCTGGGTCCGGGGGACCTTACAATGAGCTGTTCTTC	CASSSGSGGPYNELFF
TRBJ2-7	TRBD2	few	TRBV6-1	TGTGCCAGCATCCCTAATAGCGGGAGTCTTTTCGAGCAGTACTTC	CASIPNSGSLFEQYF
TRBJ2-2	TRBD2	.	TRBV11-2	TGTGCCAGCAGCCTATCCCGGGGGGACGGGGAGCTGTTTTTT	CASSLSRGDGELFF
TRBJ2-1	TRBD2	once	TRBV20-1	TGCAGTGCTAGAGTACGGGAGGGCCGTAGTAATGAGCAGTTCTTC	CSARVREGRSNEQFF
TRBJ2-1	.	.	TRBV5-6	TGTGCCAGCAGTTCTGGACTACATCCTGACAATGAGCAGTTCTTC	CASSSGLHPDNEQFF
TRBJ1-2	.	few	TRBV28	TGTGCCAGCAGTTTGCGGGGGGCCGACTTAGGCTACACCTTC	CASSLRGADLGYTF
TRBJ1-4	.	many	TRBV19	TGTGCCAGTAGTAGTCAACAGGGACGAGGGGAAAAACTGTTTTTT	CASSSQQGRGEKLFF
TRBJ2-1	.	many	TRBV11-1	TGTGCCAGCAGCCCGGACCCCGGTCAAGGTGAGCAGTTCTTC	CASSPDPGQGEQFF
TRBJ2-7	.	.	TRBV5-1	TGCGCCAGCTCTAAAACAGGGTCGGACGAGCAGTACTTC	CASSKTGSDEQYF
TRBJ2-2	.	many	TRBV6-4	TGTGCCAGCAGTGATAGGGGCACCGGGGAGCTGTTTTTT	CASSDRGTGELFF
TRBJ1-5	.	.	TRBV20-1	TGCAGTGCTAGAGTCTCTAGCAATCAGCCCCAGCATTTT	CSARVSSNQPQHF
TRBJ2-7	TRBD2	.	TRBV9	TGTGCCAGCAGCGTAGATGTTAGCGGGATCCGGGAGCAGTACTTC	CASSVDVSGIREQYF
TRBJ2-1	.	.	TRBV19	TGTGCCAGTAGTAGCCAGTTCAATGAGCAGTTCTTC	CASSSQFNEQFF
TRBJ2-3	.	many	TRBV12-3/TRBV12-4	TGTGCCAGCAGTTTGGGTTCAAGAACGCAGTATTTT	CASSLGSRTQYF
TRBJ1-5	TRBD1	medium-sized	TRBV19	TGTGCCAGTAGTACCCTACAGACAGGGTCGAGCAATCAGCCCCAGCATTTT	CASSTLQTGSSNQPQHF
TRBJ2-7	.	few	TRBV6-2/TRBV6-3	TGTGCCAGCAGTTCGGGGGGCGTATACGAGCAGTACTTC	CASSSGGVYEQYF
TRBJ2-3	.	many	TRBV5-1	TGCGCCAGCAGCCCCCGGCCCCGGGGAGGCACAGATACGCAGTATTTT	CASSPRPRGGTDTQYF
TRBJ1-5	.	many	TRBV7-9	TGTGCCAGCAGCTCATCCTCGGCAGATCTTCAGCCCCAGCATTTT	CASSSSSADLQPQHF
TRBJ2-3	TRBD1	many	TRBV6-6	TGTGCCAGCAGTTACGCGGGACAGGGAAGCACAGATACGCAGTATTTT	CASSYAGQGSTDTQYF
TRBJ1-1	.	.	TRBV20-1	TGCAGTGCAAAACTCTGGAGGACACTGAACACTGAAGCTTTCTTT	CSAKLWRTLNTEAFF
TRBJ2-2	TRBD2	many	TRBV19	TGTGCCAGTAACTTAGCGGGAGGAACTTACACCGGGGAGCTGTTTTTT	CASNLAGGTYTGELFF
TRBJ2-7	TRBD2	few	TRBV24-1	TGTGCCACCAGTGACGCCCGGACTAGCGGGAGTATAAACGAGCAGTACTTC	CATSDARTSGSINEQYF
TRBJ2-1	TRBD2	.	TRBV6-6	TGTGCCAGCAGGAGGGGACTAGCGGAGAGGCGGATGGACAATGAGCAGTTCTTC	CASRRGLAERRMDNEQFF
TRBJ1-2	TRBD1	few	TRBV28	TGTGCCAGCAGCCGGGACAGGGGAATTTATGGCTACACCTTC	CASSRDRGIYGYTF
TRBJ1-4	.	.	TRBV11-1	TGTGCCAGCAGGCCCGGACCGTATAATGAAAAACTGTTTTTT	CASRPGPYNEKLFF
TRBJ1-2	.	.	TRBV5-1	TGCGCCAGCAGCTCCACTAACCGCTATGGCTACACCTTC	CASSSTNRYGYTF
TRBJ1-6	.	many	TRBV20-1	TGCAGTGCTAGAGTAGCGGGACAAAATAATTCACCCCTCCACTTT	CSARVAGQNNSPLHF
TRBJ1-2	TRBD1	many	TRBV29-1	TGCAGCGTTGAAGGCGAGGTGGAGGGGGCGTACTATGGCTACACCTTC	CSVEGEVEGAYYGYTF
TRBJ2-3	.	many	TRBV5-1	TGCGCCAGCAGCCCGACAGGCAGCACAGATACGCAGTATTTT	CASSPTGSTDTQYF
TRBJ2-2	.	many	TRBV4-2	TGTGCCAGCAAAGGAACCGGGGAGCTGTTTTTT	CASKGTGELFF
TRBJ2-6	.	.	TRBV6-2/TRBV6-3	TGTGCCAGCAGTTACGAGGCCTCTGGGGCCAACGTCCTGACTTTC	CASSYEASGANVLTF
TRBJ2-7	.	.	TRBV4-1	TGCGCCAGCAGCCAAGGACTAGAGGGAGGCGTGGAGCAGTACTTC	CASSQGLEGGVEQYF
TRBJ1-2	.	.	TRBV19	TGTGCCAGTAGTATCACGGGGGATCGAGGCTATGGCTACACCTTC	CASSITGDRGYGYTF
TRBJ2-5	.	.	TRBV7-2	TGTGCCAGCACGATCCTACAAGAGACCCAGTACTTC	CASTILQETQYF